A single T cell receptor beta chain is shown here with its context. Its antigen is not known. Stated time point: pre-reinfection, 55 to 20 weeks before reinfection detection. The sorted cells went straight to TCR sequencing with no prior in vitro expansion. Total naive CD8 T cells were sorted as viable CD3+ CD8+ CD45RO- cells from two donors. These data are taken from a study of memory CD8 T cells in hepatitis C reinfection. Study-level information: Between 55 and 20 weeks before reinfection detection, pre-reinfection samples were drawn. Study-wide results and caveats: Only five donors prevented definitive conclusions about public clonotypes.

Trimming took 8 bases from V and 2 from J; bases not matched to a gene: 6. The length of the CDR3 is 14 residues. Germline CDR1 and CDR2: MNHEY and SMNVEV (reference sequence). Data came from immunoSEQ multiplex PCR; TCRdb stores just in-frame clones and leaves some out. Of approximately 52,000 clones listed, 89% are singletons. The chain uses TRBV27 and TRBJ2-1; 7 bases are shared with TRBD2. Specimen: naive CD8+ T cells sorted from blood. This clonotype was obtained from a man between 18 and 29 years old with hepatitis C virus infection. The CDR3, as DNA: TGTGCCAGCGCCAGCGGGAACGCCTACAATGAGCAGTTCTTC. Translation: CASASGNAYNEQFF.